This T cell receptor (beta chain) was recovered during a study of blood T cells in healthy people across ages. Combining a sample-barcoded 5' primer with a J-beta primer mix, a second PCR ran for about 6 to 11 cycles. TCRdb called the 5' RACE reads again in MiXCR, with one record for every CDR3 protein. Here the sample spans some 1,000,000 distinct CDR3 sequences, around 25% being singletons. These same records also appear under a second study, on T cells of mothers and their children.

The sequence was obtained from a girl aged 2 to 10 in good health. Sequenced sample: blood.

For the CDR3, the DNA is TGTGCCAGCAGCTCAAGTAGTTGGAGACACACTGAAGCTTTCTTT. Translated, it gives CASSSSSWRHTEAFF. The rearrangement links TRBV9 to TRBJ1-1, with no clear D. Between the trimmed V and J ends, which lost 4 bases and 3 bases, there was a span of 16 bases. The CDR3 runs 15 residues. Germline CDR1 SGDLS, CDR2 YYNGEE. The variable domain in full, with the rest retrieved from reference TRBV9 and TRBJ1-1, is DSGVTQTPKHLITATGQRVTLRCSPRSGDLSVYWYQQSLDQGLQFLIQYYNGEERAKGNILERFSAQQFPDLHSELNLSSLELGDSALYFCASSSSSWRHTEAFFGQGTRLTVV.